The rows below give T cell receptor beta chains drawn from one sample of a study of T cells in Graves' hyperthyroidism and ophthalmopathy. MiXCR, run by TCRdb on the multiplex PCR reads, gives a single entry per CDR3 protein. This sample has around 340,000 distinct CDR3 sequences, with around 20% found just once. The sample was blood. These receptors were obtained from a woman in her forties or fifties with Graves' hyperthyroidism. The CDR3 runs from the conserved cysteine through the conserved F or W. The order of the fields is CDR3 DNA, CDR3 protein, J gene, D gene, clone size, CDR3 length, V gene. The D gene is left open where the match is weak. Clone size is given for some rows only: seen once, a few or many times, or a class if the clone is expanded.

cdr3_nt: TGTGCCAGCAGCTTAGTCCAGTCAGATACGCAGTATTTT
cdr3_aa: CASSLVQSDTQYF
j_call: TRBJ2-3
d_call: -
clone_size: many
cdr3_length: 13
v_call: TRBV11-2

cdr3_nt: TGTGCCAGCGCACTTAGTTCCCCTTTAGCGGGAGATGGCAATGAGCAGTTCTTC
cdr3_aa: CASALSSPLAGDGNEQFF
j_call: TRBJ2-1
d_call: TRBD2
clone_size: many
cdr3_length: 18
v_call: TRBV13

cdr3_nt: TGTGCCAGCAGTGAATTTCGGGGATCCAGCCAAGAGACCCAGTACTTC
cdr3_aa: CASSEFRGSSQETQYF
j_call: TRBJ2-5
d_call: -
clone_size: -
cdr3_length: 16
v_call: TRBV6-1

cdr3_nt: TGTGCCAGCAGCTTGGCCCAAGGGGGCGGCACTGAAGCTTTCTTT
cdr3_aa: CASSLAQGGGTEAFF
j_call: TRBJ1-1
d_call: TRBD1
clone_size: many
cdr3_length: 15
v_call: TRBV5-6

cdr3_nt: TGTGCCAGCAGCTTAACGATACACTCTGGGGCCAACGTCCTGACTTTC
cdr3_aa: CASSLTIHSGANVLTF
j_call: TRBJ2-6
d_call: -
clone_size: -
cdr3_length: 16
v_call: TRBV5-5

cdr3_nt: TGTGCCAGCAGCTTAGCGGGCGGGGGAGGCACAGATACGCAGTATTTT
cdr3_aa: CASSLAGGGGTDTQYF
j_call: TRBJ2-3
d_call: TRBD2
clone_size: many
cdr3_length: 16
v_call: TRBV7-2

cdr3_nt: TGTGCCAGCAGTGCAACAACGGGCAATCAGCCCCAGCATTTT
cdr3_aa: CASSATTGNQPQHF
j_call: TRBJ1-5
d_call: -
clone_size: many
cdr3_length: 14
v_call: TRBV6-1

cdr3_nt: TGTGCCAGCAGCCCCCGGACGCGAGGGCGTGGGGCCAACGTCCTGACTTTC
cdr3_aa: CASSPRTRGRGANVLTF
j_call: TRBJ2-6
d_call: -
clone_size: many
cdr3_length: 17
v_call: TRBV7-3

cdr3_nt: TGTGCCAGTAGTAGGGGGCCGGCCTACGAGCAGTACTTC
cdr3_aa: CASSRGPAYEQYF
j_call: TRBJ2-7
d_call: -
clone_size: -
cdr3_length: 13
v_call: TRBV19

cdr3_nt: TGTGCCAGCAGCCTCGGACAGGGAGCTTTCTTT
cdr3_aa: CASSLGQGAFF
j_call: TRBJ1-1
d_call: TRBD1
clone_size: many
cdr3_length: 11
v_call: TRBV5-5

cdr3_nt: TGTGCCAGTAAGTCCTCTGGAAACACCATATATTTT
cdr3_aa: CASKSSGNTIYF
j_call: TRBJ1-3
d_call: -
clone_size: -
cdr3_length: 12
v_call: TRBV19

cdr3_nt: TGTGCCAGCATTCCGCGGGAGGGCCTTAAGCAGTACTTC
cdr3_aa: CASIPREGLKQYF
j_call: TRBJ2-7
d_call: TRBD2
clone_size: -
cdr3_length: 13
v_call: TRBV27

cdr3_nt: TGTGCCAGCAGTTTAAAAGGACCCCACTATGGCTACACCTTC
cdr3_aa: CASSLKGPHYGYTF
j_call: TRBJ1-2
d_call: -
clone_size: many
cdr3_length: 14
v_call: TRBV27

cdr3_nt: TGTGCCTGGAGCCAGGGGGGTCAGTTCTTC
cdr3_aa: CAWSQGGQFF
j_call: TRBJ2-1
d_call: -
clone_size: many
cdr3_length: 10
v_call: TRBV30

cdr3_nt: TGTGCCAGCAGTTCTGGGACTAGCGGGAGTTCCTACAATGAGCAGTTCTTC
cdr3_aa: CASSSGTSGSSYNEQFF
j_call: TRBJ2-1
d_call: TRBD2
clone_size: once
cdr3_length: 17
v_call: TRBV28

cdr3_nt: TGTGCCAGCAGTGAACCCTCCATCACTAGCGGGGTACAAGAGACCCAGTACTTC
cdr3_aa: CASSEPSITSGVQETQYF
j_call: TRBJ2-5
d_call: TRBD2
clone_size: -
cdr3_length: 18
v_call: TRBV2

cdr3_nt: TGTGCCAGCAGCGCCAGGGAGGCCGGGGAGCTGTTTTTT
cdr3_aa: CASSAREAGELFF
j_call: TRBJ2-2
d_call: -
clone_size: -
cdr3_length: 13
v_call: TRBV11-3

cdr3_nt: TGTGCCAGCAGCGTAGGGTGGGCGTTAATGGTGGAACAAGAGACCCAGTACTTC
cdr3_aa: CASSVGWALMVEQETQYF
j_call: TRBJ2-5
d_call: -
clone_size: -
cdr3_length: 18
v_call: TRBV9

cdr3_nt: TGCGCCAGCAGCCTCGGGACTAGCTCAAGCACAGATACGCAGTATTTT
cdr3_aa: CASSLGTSSSTDTQYF
j_call: TRBJ2-3
d_call: TRBD2
clone_size: many
cdr3_length: 16
v_call: TRBV5-1

cdr3_nt: TGTGCCAGCAGCCGAACAACCAATGAGCAGTTCTTC
cdr3_aa: CASSRTTNEQFF
j_call: TRBJ2-1
d_call: -
clone_size: many
cdr3_length: 12
v_call: TRBV12-3/TRBV12-4

cdr3_nt: TGTGCCTGGAGTGTTGGGGTGGGCCGCGTTTTCGAGCAGTACTTC
cdr3_aa: CAWSVGVGRVFEQYF
j_call: TRBJ2-7
d_call: -
clone_size: -
cdr3_length: 15
v_call: TRBV30

cdr3_nt: TGCAGTGCTAGGAGACAGGGGGCGAAGAACAATGAGCAGTTCTTC
cdr3_aa: CSARRQGAKNNEQFF
j_call: TRBJ2-1
d_call: TRBD1
clone_size: many
cdr3_length: 15
v_call: TRBV20-1

cdr3_nt: TGCGCCAGCAGCGGGGACAGGGCTTCAAGTGGCTACACCTTC
cdr3_aa: CASSGDRASSGYTF
j_call: TRBJ1-2
d_call: TRBD1
clone_size: -
cdr3_length: 14
v_call: TRBV5-1

cdr3_nt: TGTGCCAGCAGAATACAGGGACCGAACACTGAAGCTTTCTTT
cdr3_aa: CASRIQGPNTEAFF
j_call: TRBJ1-1
d_call: -
clone_size: many
cdr3_length: 14
v_call: TRBV6-1

cdr3_nt: TGTGCCAGCAGTGCTTGGGGGACAGGGGAAAACACCGGGGAGCTGTTTTTT
cdr3_aa: CASSAWGTGENTGELFF
j_call: TRBJ2-2
d_call: TRBD1
clone_size: few
cdr3_length: 17
v_call: TRBV2

cdr3_nt: TGTGCCAGCAGAAAAGGGGTGGGGACAGGAGGCTCCCACGAGCAGTACTTC
cdr3_aa: CASRKGVGTGGSHEQYF
j_call: TRBJ2-7
d_call: TRBD1
clone_size: few
cdr3_length: 17
v_call: TRBV6-1

cdr3_nt: TGCAGCGTTGAAGATGTTTCCCGAGGCAGGGGGCGTTACGAGCAGTACTTC
cdr3_aa: CSVEDVSRGRGRYEQYF
j_call: TRBJ2-7
d_call: TRBD1
clone_size: -
cdr3_length: 17
v_call: TRBV29-1

cdr3_nt: TGTGCCAGCAGCCCCACCCAGGCGGGGAGGTCAGATACGCAGTATTTT
cdr3_aa: CASSPTQAGRSDTQYF
j_call: TRBJ2-3
d_call: -
clone_size: few
cdr3_length: 16
v_call: TRBV4-2

cdr3_nt: TGTGCCAGCAGTTTGGATGGACAGGGGGCGAACACTGAAGCTTTCTTT
cdr3_aa: CASSLDGQGANTEAFF
j_call: TRBJ1-1
d_call: TRBD1
clone_size: -
cdr3_length: 16
v_call: TRBV28

cdr3_nt: TGTGCCAGCAGTGAGGGACTAGCGAAAGACAATGAGCAGTTCTTC
cdr3_aa: CASSEGLAKDNEQFF
j_call: TRBJ2-1
d_call: TRBD2
clone_size: many
cdr3_length: 15
v_call: TRBV12-3/TRBV12-4

cdr3_nt: TGTGCCAGCAGCTTGGGGGGAATATTGGGAGATACGCAGTATTTT
cdr3_aa: CASSLGGILGDTQYF
j_call: TRBJ2-3
d_call: -
clone_size: -
cdr3_length: 15
v_call: TRBV5-8

cdr3_nt: TGTGCCAGCAGCTTGGGTATCTCTGGCACAGATACGCAGTATTTT
cdr3_aa: CASSLGISGTDTQYF
j_call: TRBJ2-3
d_call: -
clone_size: -
cdr3_length: 15
v_call: TRBV5-4

cdr3_nt: TGTGCCAGTAGTATTGGGGGGCCGTGGGAGGGCCATTACAATGAGCAGTTCTTC
cdr3_aa: CASSIGGPWEGHYNEQFF
j_call: TRBJ2-1
d_call: -
clone_size: -
cdr3_length: 18
v_call: TRBV19

cdr3_nt: TGCAGTGCTAGAACTAAGCGGGGGTTGGGGGAAAAACTGTTTTTT
cdr3_aa: CSARTKRGLGEKLFF
j_call: TRBJ1-4
d_call: -
clone_size: few
cdr3_length: 15
v_call: TRBV20-1

cdr3_nt: TGTGCCAGCCTCGGGGGGCGAACGAACACCGGGGAGCTGTTTTTT
cdr3_aa: CASLGGRTNTGELFF
j_call: TRBJ2-2
d_call: -
clone_size: many
cdr3_length: 15
v_call: TRBV2

cdr3_nt: TGTGCCAGCAGCTTTCGGACGATGACTAGCGGGGGGCGGGGTGAGCAGTTCTTC
cdr3_aa: CASSFRTMTSGGRGEQFF
j_call: TRBJ2-1
d_call: TRBD2
clone_size: many
cdr3_length: 18
v_call: TRBV13

cdr3_nt: TGCGCCAGCAGCTGGGGACAGGGAGGCAATGAGCAGTTCTTC
cdr3_aa: CASSWGQGGNEQFF
j_call: TRBJ2-1
d_call: TRBD1
clone_size: few
cdr3_length: 14
v_call: TRBV5-1

cdr3_nt: TGCAGCGTTGTCCGGGTCCCCAGCACTGAAGCTTTCTTT
cdr3_aa: CSVVRVPSTEAFF
j_call: TRBJ1-1
d_call: -
clone_size: few
cdr3_length: 13
v_call: TRBV29-1

cdr3_nt: TGTGCCTGGAGCAGTGGCGTCTATGGCTACACCTTC
cdr3_aa: CAWSSGVYGYTF
j_call: TRBJ1-2
d_call: -
clone_size: many
cdr3_length: 12
v_call: TRBV30

cdr3_nt: TGTGCCAGCAGTGCCCGGACGAGGCGGACCGGGGAGCTGTTTTTT
cdr3_aa: CASSARTRRTGELFF
j_call: TRBJ2-2
d_call: -
clone_size: many
cdr3_length: 15
v_call: TRBV2

cdr3_nt: TGTGCCAGCAGCGTACAAGGGGTGGACACCGGGGAGCTGTTTTTT
cdr3_aa: CASSVQGVDTGELFF
j_call: TRBJ2-2
d_call: -
clone_size: once
cdr3_length: 15
v_call: TRBV2

cdr3_nt: TGCAGTGCTAGGGCTAGCGGGAGTCCATACAATGAGCAGTTCTTC
cdr3_aa: CSARASGSPYNEQFF
j_call: TRBJ2-1
d_call: TRBD2
clone_size: many
cdr3_length: 15
v_call: TRBV20-1

cdr3_nt: TGTGCCAGCAGCTTACGGGACAGGGGGCGGGTTCAGCCCCAGCATTTT
cdr3_aa: CASSLRDRGRVQPQHF
j_call: TRBJ1-5
d_call: TRBD1
clone_size: many
cdr3_length: 16
v_call: TRBV5-6

cdr3_nt: TGTGCCAGCAGCATCCCCCCAGAGACCCAGTACTTC
cdr3_aa: CASSIPPETQYF
j_call: TRBJ2-5
d_call: -
clone_size: few
cdr3_length: 12
v_call: TRBV11-2

cdr3_nt: TGTGCCCTAGGGAGGATAGCGGGGGAAGAGACCCAGTACTTC
cdr3_aa: CALGRIAGEETQYF
j_call: TRBJ2-5
d_call: TRBD2
clone_size: -
cdr3_length: 14
v_call: TRBV6-1

cdr3_nt: TGTGCCATCAGTGCACTTGACCACGTCCTGACTTTC
cdr3_aa: CAISALDHVLTF
j_call: TRBJ2-6
d_call: -
clone_size: many
cdr3_length: 12
v_call: TRBV10-3

cdr3_nt: TGCAGTGCGGACAGGGAGAACACCGGGGAGCTGTTTTTT
cdr3_aa: CSADRENTGELFF
j_call: TRBJ2-2
d_call: TRBD1
clone_size: many
cdr3_length: 13
v_call: TRBV20-1